This TCR beta chain was profiled in a study of blood T cell repertoires in COVID-19. Generated by immunoSEQ multiplex PCR, the TCRdb table keeps only in-frame clones and is missing some. Of 150,000 to 190,000 clones listed, 76% are singletons. The germline V and J ends were trimmed by 4 bases and 2 bases, with 13 bases remaining between them. The V gene's germline CDR1 is SGHRS and CDR2 YFSETQ. The length of the CDR3 is 15 residues. Sequenced: peripheral blood. The sequence was collected from a woman of 80 years or more with acute or convalescent COVID-19. The chain carries TRBV5-1 and TRBJ2-1; tentative D call: TRBD1 (5 bases). The CDR3 nucleotides are TGCGCCAGCAGCCCCGTGGCAGGGCCCTACAATGAGCAGTTCTTC. This gives the protein CASSPVAGPYNEQFF. The full variable domain, with the rest looked up from reference TRBV5-1 and TRBJ2-1, is KAGVTQTPRYLIKTRGQQVTLSCSPISGHRSVSWYQQTPGQGLQFLFEYFSETQRNKGNFPGRFSGRQFSNSRSEMNVSTLELGDSALYLCASSPVAGPYNEQFFGPGTRLTVL.